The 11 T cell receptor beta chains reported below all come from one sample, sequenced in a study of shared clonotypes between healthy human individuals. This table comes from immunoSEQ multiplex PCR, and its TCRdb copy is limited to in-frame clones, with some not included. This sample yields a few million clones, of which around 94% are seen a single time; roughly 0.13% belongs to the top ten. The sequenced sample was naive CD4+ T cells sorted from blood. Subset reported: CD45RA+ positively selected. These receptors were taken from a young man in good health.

This CDR3 reads CASSQTPDRGMNTEAFF. CDR3 nucleotide sequence: TGCGCCAGCAGCCAAACCCCGGACAGGGGCATGAACACTGAAGCTTTCTTT. The V and J genes are TRBV4-3 and TRBJ1-1, with 9 positions matching TRBD1. J was trimmed by 0 bases and V by 2 bases; bases with no gene match: 7. Germline V lookup: CDR1 LGHNA, CDR2 YSLEER. This CDR3 has 17 residues.

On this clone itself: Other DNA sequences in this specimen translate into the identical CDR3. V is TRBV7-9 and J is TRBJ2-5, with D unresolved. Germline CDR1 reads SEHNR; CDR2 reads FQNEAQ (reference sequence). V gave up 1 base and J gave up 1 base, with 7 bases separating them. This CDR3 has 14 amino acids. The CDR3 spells CASSLGQPQETQYF. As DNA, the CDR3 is TGTGCCAGCAGCTTAGGTCAGCCCCAAGAGACCCAGTACTTC.

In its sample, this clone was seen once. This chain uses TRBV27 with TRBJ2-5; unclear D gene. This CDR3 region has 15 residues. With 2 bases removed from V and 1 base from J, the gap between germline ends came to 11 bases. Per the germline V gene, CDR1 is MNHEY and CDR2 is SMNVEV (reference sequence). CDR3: CASSLGLGPQETQYF. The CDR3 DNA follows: TGTGCCAGCAGTTTAGGTCTCGGACCCCAAGAGACCCAGTACTTC.

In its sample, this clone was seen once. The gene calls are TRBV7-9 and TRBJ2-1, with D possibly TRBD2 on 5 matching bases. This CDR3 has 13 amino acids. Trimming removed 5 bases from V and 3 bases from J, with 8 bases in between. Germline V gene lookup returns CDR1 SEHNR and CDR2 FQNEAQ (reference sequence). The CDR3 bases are TGTGCCAGCAGCCCGAGGGACTACAATGAGCAGTTCTTC. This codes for CASSPRDYNEQFF. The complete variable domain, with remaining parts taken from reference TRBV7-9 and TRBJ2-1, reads DTGVSQNPRHKITKRGQNVTFRCDPISEHNRLYWYRQTLGQGPEFLTYFQNEAQLEKSRLLSDRFSAERPKGSFSTLEIQRTEQGDSAMYLCASSPRDYNEQFFGPGTRLTVL.

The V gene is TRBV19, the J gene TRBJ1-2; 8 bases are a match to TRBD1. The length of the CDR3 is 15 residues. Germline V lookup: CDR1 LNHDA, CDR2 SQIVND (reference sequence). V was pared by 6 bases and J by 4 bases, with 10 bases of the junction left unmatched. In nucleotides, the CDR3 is TGTGCCAGTAGCGGGACCGGACAGGGCCGCTATGGCTACACCTTC. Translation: CASSGTGQGRYGYTF.

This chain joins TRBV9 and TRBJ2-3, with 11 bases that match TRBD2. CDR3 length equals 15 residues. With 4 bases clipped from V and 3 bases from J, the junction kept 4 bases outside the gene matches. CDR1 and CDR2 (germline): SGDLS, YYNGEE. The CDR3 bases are TGTGCCAGCAGCTTCGGGACTAGCGGTACAGATACGCAGTATTTT. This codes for CASSFGTSGTDTQYF.

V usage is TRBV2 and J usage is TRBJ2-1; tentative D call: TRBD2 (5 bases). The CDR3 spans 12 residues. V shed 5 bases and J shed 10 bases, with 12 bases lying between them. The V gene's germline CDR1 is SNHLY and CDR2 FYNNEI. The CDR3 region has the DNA TGTGCCAGCAGTCTGGAGGCCGGGGAGCAGTTCTTC. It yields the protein CASSLEAGEQFF.

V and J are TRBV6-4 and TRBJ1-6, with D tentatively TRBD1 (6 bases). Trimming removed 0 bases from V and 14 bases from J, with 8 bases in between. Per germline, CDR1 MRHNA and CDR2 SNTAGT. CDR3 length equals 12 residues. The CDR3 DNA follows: TGTGCCAGCAGTGACTCGAGGGGGTCCCTCCACTTT. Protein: CASSDSRGSLHF.

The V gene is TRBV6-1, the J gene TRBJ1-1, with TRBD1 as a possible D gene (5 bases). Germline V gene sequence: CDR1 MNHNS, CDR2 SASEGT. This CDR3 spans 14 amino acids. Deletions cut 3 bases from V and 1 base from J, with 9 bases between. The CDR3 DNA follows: TGTGCCAGCAGTGAGCATAGGGGGAACACTGAAGCTTTCTTT. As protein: CASSEHRGNTEAFF.

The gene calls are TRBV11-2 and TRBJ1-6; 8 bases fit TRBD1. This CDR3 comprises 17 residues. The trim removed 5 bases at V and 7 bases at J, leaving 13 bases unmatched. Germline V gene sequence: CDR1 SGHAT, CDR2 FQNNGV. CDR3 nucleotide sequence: TGTGCCAGCAGCCTCCGGGAGCAGGGGGCGAAGAATTCACCCCTCCACTTT. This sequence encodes CASSLREQGAKNSPLHF.

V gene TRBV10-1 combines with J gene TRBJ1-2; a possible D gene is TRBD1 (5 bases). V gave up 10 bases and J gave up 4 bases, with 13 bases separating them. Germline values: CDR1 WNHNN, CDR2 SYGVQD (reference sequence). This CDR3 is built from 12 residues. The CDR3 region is CATRATVYGYTF. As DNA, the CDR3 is TGCGCCACCAGGGCAACCGTCTATGGCTACACCTTC.